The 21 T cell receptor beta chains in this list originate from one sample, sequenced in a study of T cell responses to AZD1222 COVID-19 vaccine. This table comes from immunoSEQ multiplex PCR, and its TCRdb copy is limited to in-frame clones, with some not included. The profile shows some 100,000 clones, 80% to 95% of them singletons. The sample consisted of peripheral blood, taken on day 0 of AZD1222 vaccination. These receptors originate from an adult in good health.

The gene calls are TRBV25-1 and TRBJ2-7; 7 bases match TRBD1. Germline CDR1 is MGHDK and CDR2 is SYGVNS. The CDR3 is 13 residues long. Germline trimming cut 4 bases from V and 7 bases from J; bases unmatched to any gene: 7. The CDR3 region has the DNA TGTGCCAGCAGTGGGGGACAGCGAAATGAGCAGTACTTC. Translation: CASSGGQRNEQYF.

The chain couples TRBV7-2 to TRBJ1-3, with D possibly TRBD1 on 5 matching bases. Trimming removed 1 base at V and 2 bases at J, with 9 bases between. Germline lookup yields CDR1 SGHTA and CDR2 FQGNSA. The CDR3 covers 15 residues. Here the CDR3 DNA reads TGTGCCAGCAGCTTAGGAGGGGCGGCTGGAAACACCATATATTTT. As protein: CASSLGGAAGNTIYF.

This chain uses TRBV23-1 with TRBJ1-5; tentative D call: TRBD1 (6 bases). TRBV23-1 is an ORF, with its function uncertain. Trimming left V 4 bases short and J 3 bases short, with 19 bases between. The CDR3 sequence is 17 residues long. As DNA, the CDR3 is TGCGCCAGCAGTCCATACCAGGGGCTCAGGGTCAATCAGCCCCAGCATTTT. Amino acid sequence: CASSPYQGLRVNQPQHF.

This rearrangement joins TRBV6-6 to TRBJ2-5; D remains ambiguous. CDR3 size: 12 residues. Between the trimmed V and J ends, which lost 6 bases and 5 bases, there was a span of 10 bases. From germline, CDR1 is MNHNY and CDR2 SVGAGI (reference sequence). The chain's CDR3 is CASSLSSETQYF. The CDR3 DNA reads TGTGCCAGCAGCCTATCATCGGAGACCCAGTACTTC.

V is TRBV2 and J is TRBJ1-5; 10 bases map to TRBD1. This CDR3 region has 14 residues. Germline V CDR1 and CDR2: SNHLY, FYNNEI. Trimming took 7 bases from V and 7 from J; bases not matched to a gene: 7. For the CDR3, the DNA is TGTGCCAGCACCGCGGACAGGGGGGGACAGCCCCAGCATTTT. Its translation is CASTADRGGQPQHF.

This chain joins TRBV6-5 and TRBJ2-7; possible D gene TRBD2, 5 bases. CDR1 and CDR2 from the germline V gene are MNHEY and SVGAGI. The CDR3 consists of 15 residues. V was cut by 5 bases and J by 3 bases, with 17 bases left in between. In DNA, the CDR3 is TGTGCCAGCAGTCAACCCTTGGACGGGAACTACGAGCAGTACTTC. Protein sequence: CASSQPLDGNYEQYF.

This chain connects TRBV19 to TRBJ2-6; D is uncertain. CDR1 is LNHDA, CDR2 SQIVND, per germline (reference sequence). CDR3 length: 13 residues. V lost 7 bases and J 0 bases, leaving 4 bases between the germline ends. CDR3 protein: CASNNSGANVLTF. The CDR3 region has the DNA TGTGCCAGTAACAACTCTGGGGCCAACGTCCTGACTTTC.

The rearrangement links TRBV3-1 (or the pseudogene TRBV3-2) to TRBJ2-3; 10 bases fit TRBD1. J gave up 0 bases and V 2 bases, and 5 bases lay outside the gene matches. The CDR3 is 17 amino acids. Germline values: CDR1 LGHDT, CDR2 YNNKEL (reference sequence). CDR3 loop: CASSQLDRGPSTDTQYF. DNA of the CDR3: TGTGCCAGCAGCCAACTAGACAGGGGGCCCAGCACAGATACGCAGTATTTT.

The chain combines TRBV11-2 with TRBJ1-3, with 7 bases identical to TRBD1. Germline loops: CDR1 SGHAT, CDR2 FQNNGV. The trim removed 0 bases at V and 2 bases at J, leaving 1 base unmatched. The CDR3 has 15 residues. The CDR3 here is CASSLEGTAGNTIYF. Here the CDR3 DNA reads TGTGCCAGCAGCTTAGAAGGGACAGCTGGAAACACCATATATTTT.

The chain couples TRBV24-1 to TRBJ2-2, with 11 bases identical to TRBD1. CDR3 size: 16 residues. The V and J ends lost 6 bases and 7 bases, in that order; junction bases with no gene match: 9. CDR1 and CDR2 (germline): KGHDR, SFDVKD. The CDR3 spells CATSLPAGTGGGELFF. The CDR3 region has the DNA TGTGCCACCAGTTTACCCGCCGGGACAGGGGGCGGGGAGCTGTTTTTT.

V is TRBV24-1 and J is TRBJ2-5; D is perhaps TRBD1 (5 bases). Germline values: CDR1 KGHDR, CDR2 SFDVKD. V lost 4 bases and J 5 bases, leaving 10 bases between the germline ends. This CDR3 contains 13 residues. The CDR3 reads CATSDARVETQYF. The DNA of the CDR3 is TGTGCCACCAGTGACGCCAGGGTCGAGACCCAGTACTTC.

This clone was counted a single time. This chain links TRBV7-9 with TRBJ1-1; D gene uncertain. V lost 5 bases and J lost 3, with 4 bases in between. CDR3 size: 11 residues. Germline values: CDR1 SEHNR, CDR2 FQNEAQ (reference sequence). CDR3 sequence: CASSQHTEAFF. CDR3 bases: TGTGCCAGCAGCCAGCACACTGAAGCTTTCTTT.

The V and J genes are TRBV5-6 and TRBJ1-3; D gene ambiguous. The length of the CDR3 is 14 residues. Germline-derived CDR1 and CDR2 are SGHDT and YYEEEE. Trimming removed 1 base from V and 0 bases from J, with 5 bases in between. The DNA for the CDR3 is TGTGCCAGCAGCTTGTGGGGCTCTGGAAACACCATATATTTT. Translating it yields CASSLWGSGNTIYF.

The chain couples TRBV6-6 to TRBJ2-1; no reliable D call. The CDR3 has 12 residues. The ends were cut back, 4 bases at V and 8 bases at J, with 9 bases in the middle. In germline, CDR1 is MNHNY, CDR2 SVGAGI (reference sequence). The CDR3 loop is CASSLREDEQFF. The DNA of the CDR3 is TGTGCCAGCAGTTTACGAGAAGATGAGCAGTTCTTC.

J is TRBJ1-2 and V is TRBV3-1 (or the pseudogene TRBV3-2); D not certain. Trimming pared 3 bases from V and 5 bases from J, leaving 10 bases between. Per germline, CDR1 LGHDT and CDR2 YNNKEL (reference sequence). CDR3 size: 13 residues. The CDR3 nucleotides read TGTGCCAGCAGCCAGGCCTCTGGGTATGGCTACACCTTC. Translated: CASSQASGYGYTF.

Here the CDR3 reads CASSEGWKAGPAYEQYF. The DNA for the CDR3 is TGTGCCAGCAGTGAAGGGTGGAAAGCGGGACCCGCCTACGAGCAGTACTTC. The chain carries TRBV6-1 and TRBJ2-7, with 7 bases aligning to TRBD2. Germline-derived CDR1 and CDR2 are MNHNS and SASEGT. The CDR3 is made up of 17 amino acids. V gave up 1 base and J gave up 2 bases; unmatched junction bases: 11.

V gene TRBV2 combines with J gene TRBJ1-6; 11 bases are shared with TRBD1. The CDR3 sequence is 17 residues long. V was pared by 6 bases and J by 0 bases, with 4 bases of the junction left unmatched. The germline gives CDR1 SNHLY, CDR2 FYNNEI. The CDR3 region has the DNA TGTGCCAGCAGACCGGGACAGGGGGTCTCCTATAATTCACCCCTCCACTTT. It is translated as CASRPGQGVSYNSPLHF. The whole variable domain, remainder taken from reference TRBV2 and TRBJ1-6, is EPEVTQTPSHQVTQMGQEVILRCVPISNHLYFYWYRQILGQKVEFLVSFYNNEISEKSEIFDDQFSVERPDGSNFTLKIRSTKLEDSAMYFCASRPGQGVSYNSPLHFGNGTRLTVT.

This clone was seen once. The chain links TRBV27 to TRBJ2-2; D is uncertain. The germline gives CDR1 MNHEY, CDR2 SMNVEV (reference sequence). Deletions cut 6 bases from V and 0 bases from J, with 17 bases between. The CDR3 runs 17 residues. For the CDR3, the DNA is TGTGCCAGCAGGGAAGACATGGACGGAGCGAACACCGGGGAGCTGTTTTTT. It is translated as CASREDMDGANTGELFF.

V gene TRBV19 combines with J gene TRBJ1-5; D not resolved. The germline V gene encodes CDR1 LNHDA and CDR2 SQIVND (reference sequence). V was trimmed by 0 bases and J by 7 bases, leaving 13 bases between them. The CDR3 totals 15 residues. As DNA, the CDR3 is TGTGCCAGTAGTATAGAGGCCCGGGGTGGCCAGCCCCAGCATTTT. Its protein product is CASSIEARGGQPQHF.

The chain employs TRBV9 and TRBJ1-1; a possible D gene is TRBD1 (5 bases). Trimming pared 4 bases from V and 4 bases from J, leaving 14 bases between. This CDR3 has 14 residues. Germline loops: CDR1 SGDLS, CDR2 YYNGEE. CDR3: CASSLHSGFTEAFF. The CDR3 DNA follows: TGTGCCAGCAGCTTACACTCAGGGTTCACTGAAGCTTTCTTT.

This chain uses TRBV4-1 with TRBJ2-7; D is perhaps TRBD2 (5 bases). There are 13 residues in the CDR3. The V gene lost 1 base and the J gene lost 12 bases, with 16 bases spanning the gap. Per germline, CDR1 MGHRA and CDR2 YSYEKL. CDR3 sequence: CASSQVSWSGVYF. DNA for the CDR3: TGCGCCAGCAGCCAAGTAAGCTGGTCCGGGGTGTACTTC.